What follows are 4 T cell receptor beta chains derived from one specimen sequenced in a study of OX40 agonist ivuxolimab in advanced cancers. TCRdb's table, derived via immunoSEQ multiplex PCR, lists solely in-frame clones and lacks some. The sample records tens of thousands of clones, 88% being singletons. The sequencing used CD4+ or CD8+ T cells sorted from blood, collected in a trial of the OX40 agonist ivuxolimab. The receptors derive from an adult with an advanced solid tumor such as melanoma, head and neck, liver or kidney cancer.

This clone has just a few counts. In the same sample, other DNA sequences code for this CDR3. The J gene is TRBJ2-3, the V gene TRBV2; 12 nucleotides agree with TRBD2. V lost 6 bases and J lost 2; bases outside the gene matches: 6. The CDR3 spans 16 residues. Germline V gives CDR1 SNHLY, CDR2 FYNNEI. CDR3 nucleotide sequence: TGTGCCAGCAGACCCGGGACTAGCGGGTTCACAGATACGCAGTATTTT. The encoded protein is CASRPGTSGFTDTQYF.

The gene calls are TRBV7-3 and TRBJ2-2, with no clear D. V was trimmed by 2 bases and J by 0 bases, leaving 7 bases between them. CDR1 is SGHTA and CDR2 is FQGTGA in the germline V gene. The CDR3 has 15 residues. CDR3 in DNA: TGTGCCAGCAGCTTAGTGTCTACGAACACCGGGGAGCTGTTTTTT. Translating gives CASSLVSTNTGELFF.

The gene calls are TRBV7-8 and TRBJ2-1; 8 bases agree with TRBD2. The CDR3 sequence is 15 residues long. Germline V gene sequence: CDR1 SGHVS, CDR2 FQNEAQ. V was pared by 5 bases and J by 4 bases, with 7 bases of the junction left unmatched. The CDR3 DNA reads TGTGCCAGCAGCATCGGGGGGACTAGATACAATGAGCAGTTCTTC. Amino acids: CASSIGGTRYNEQFF.

This clone has a handful of counts. This sequence joins TRBV6-5 and TRBJ1-6; D not certain. The CDR3 has 14 amino acids. Germline V gene lookup returns CDR1 MNHEY and CDR2 SVGAGI. Trimming cost V 6 bases and J 2 bases, with 8 bases left between them. The CDR3 sequence: CASRDVPYNSPLHF. CDR3 DNA sequence: TGTGCCAGCAGGGATGTCCCCTATAATTCACCCCTCCACTTT.